Listed here are 29 T cell receptor beta chains from one sample, sequenced in a study of T cell changes during pregnancy in multiple sclerosis. The table came from immunoSEQ multiplex PCR; TCRdb's copy has only in-frame clones and leaves some out. This table has tens of thousands of clones, 85% to 90% appearing once. Sequenced here: peripheral blood, sampled in the first trimester of pregnancy. Receptors originate from a female donor in good health, enrolled as a control in a pregnancy study.

V and J are TRBV4-2 and TRBJ2-7, with 7 bases lining up with TRBD1. V lost 3 bases to trimming and J lost 3 bases; unmatched junction nucleotides: 2. CDR3 length: 13 amino acids. Germline V lookup: CDR1 LGHNA, CDR2 YNFKEQ. The CDR3 region is CASSQGDSYEQYF. The CDR3 bases are TGTGCCAGCAGCCAGGGGGACAGCTACGAGCAGTACTTC.

CDR3 in amino acids: CASSPTDFPSYEQYF. Written as DNA, the CDR3 is TGCGCCAGCAGCCCCACGGACTTTCCTTCCTACGAGCAGTACTTC. V is TRBV5-1 and J is TRBJ2-7; possible D gene TRBD2, 5 bases. This CDR3 contains 15 residues. V was cut by 4 bases and J by 1 base, with 15 bases left in between. Germline CDR1 and CDR2: SGHRS and YFSETQ.

The gene calls are TRBV5-1 and TRBJ2-7; TRBD2 aligns across 8 bases. The V segment lost 1 base and the J segment 6 bases; nucleotides outside the gene matches: 15. There are 17 residues in the CDR3. Germline V gene lookup returns CDR1 SGHRS and CDR2 YFSETQ. The CDR3 spells CASSLLGSSGGPSEQYF. The CDR3 nucleotides read TGCGCCAGCAGCTTGCTAGGTTCGTCGGGAGGGCCTTCCGAGCAGTACTTC.

The sample holds one count of this clone. This sequence joins TRBV7-2 and TRBJ2-7; 9 nucleotides match TRBD1. Germline assignment: CDR1 SGHTA and CDR2 FQGNSA. V dropped 4 bases and J dropped 5; count of bases not matched to a gene: 3. The length of the CDR3 is 13 residues. The CDR3 DNA is TGTGCCAGCAGCTCGGGACAGGGCAACGAGCAGTACTTC. Its translation is CASSSGQGNEQYF.

V usage is TRBV27 and J usage is TRBJ1-1; a weak D match, TRBD1 (6 bases). The CDR3 contains 16 residues. Trimming removed 3 bases from V and 1 base from J, with 15 bases in between. The V gene's germline CDR1 is MNHEY and CDR2 SMNVEV (reference sequence). This CDR3 is CASSFSGGAGNTEAFF. CDR3 bases: TGTGCCAGCAGTTTCTCGGGGGGCGCGGGGAACACTGAAGCTTTCTTT.

The CDR3 sequence: CASSGQGFGYTF. Here the CDR3 DNA reads TGTGCCAGCAGCGGACAGGGGTTTGGCTACACCTTC. V gene TRBV9 combines with J gene TRBJ1-2, with 8 nucleotides matching TRBD1. The V gene's germline CDR1 is SGDLS and CDR2 YYNGEE. V trimming: 3 bases; J trimming: 7 bases; junction bases outside the gene matches: 2. The CDR3 totals 12 residues. Based on the CDR3 plus reference TRBV9 and TRBJ1-2, the full variable domain is DSGVTQTPKHLITATGQRVTLRCSPRSGDLSVYWYQQSLDQGLQFLIQYYNGEERAKGNILERFSAQQFPDLHSELNLSSLELGDSALYFCASSGQGFGYTFGSGTRLTVV.

This clone appeared a single time. The chain combines TRBV6-1 with TRBJ2-3, with D possibly TRBD2 on 6 matching bases. V lost 3 bases to trimming and J lost 4 bases, with 14 bases between them. Germline CDR1 and CDR2: MNHNS and SASEGT. The CDR3 contains 15 residues. As DNA, the CDR3 is TGTGCCAGCAGTGAGGCCGACGGGACTGCAGATACGCAGTATTTT. Amino acid sequence: CASSEADGTADTQYF.

The rearrangement joins TRBV29-1 to TRBJ1-3, with D possibly being TRBD1 (5 bases). This CDR3 comprises 13 residues. Germline CDR1 SQVTM, CDR2 ANQGSEA. The ends were cut back, 1 base at V and 6 bases at J, with 10 bases in the middle. As DNA, the CDR3 is TGCAGCGTTGAAGGACGGGGGGAAAACACCATATATTTT. Translating gives CSVEGRGENTIYF.

The V call is TRBV30, the J call TRBJ2-7; TRBD2 might be the D (6 bases). This CDR3 has 12 amino acids. The V and J ends lost 4 bases and 7 bases respectively, with 14 bases between them. Germline CDR1 GTSNPN, CDR2 SVGIG (reference sequence). CDR3 bases: TGTGCCTGGAATCCCGGGGCGGGAGAGCAGTACTTC. Protein sequence: CAWNPGAGEQYF.

The V call is TRBV15, the J call TRBJ2-5; D not certain. In germline, CDR1 is LNHNV, CDR2 YYDKDF (reference sequence). V was cut by 0 bases and J by 5 bases, with 13 bases left in between. The CDR3 loop spans 15 amino acids. CDR3 DNA: TGTGCCACCAGCAGAGACTGGCTCAACGGGGAGACCCAGTACTTC. Translation gives CATSRDWLNGETQYF.

The chain links TRBV2 to TRBJ1-6, with 8 bases that match TRBD1. Unmatched junction bases numbered 5, after V lost 0 bases and J lost 10 bases. This CDR3 is built from 15 residues. Germline lookup yields CDR1 SNHLY and CDR2 FYNNEI. CDR3 region: CASSEADRARSPLHF. The CDR3 DNA is TGTGCCAGCAGTGAAGCGGACAGGGCGAGGTCACCCCTCCACTTT.

This rearrangement joins TRBV4-1 to TRBJ1-3; D is possibly TRBD1 (5 bases). Trimming took 3 bases from V and 4 from J, leaving 13 bases between them. Germline loops: CDR1 MGHRA, CDR2 YSYEKL. There are 15 residues in the CDR3. The CDR3: CASSHGEGSGNTIYF. The CDR3 bases are TGCGCCAGCAGCCACGGGGAGGGGTCCGGAAACACCATATATTTT.

The chain links TRBV27 to TRBJ2-7; 7 bases are a match to TRBD1. Germline V gene lookup returns CDR1 MNHEY and CDR2 SMNVEV (reference sequence). The junction had 6 bases not matched to a gene; V was cut back by 5 bases and J by 2 bases. The CDR3 extends over 14 amino acids. The CDR3 loop is CASSASTGPYEQYF. CDR3 nucleotides: TGTGCCAGCAGTGCATCGACAGGGCCCTACGAGCAGTACTTC.

This sequence joins TRBV18 and TRBJ1-2, with D possibly being TRBD1 (6 bases). Germline V gene lookup returns CDR1 KGHSH and CDR2 LQKENI. CDR3 length equals 14 residues. V was shortened by 2 bases and J by 4 bases, with 11 bases between the two germline ends. The CDR3 loop reads CASSPTDSSYGYTF. Written as DNA, the CDR3 is TGTGCCAGCTCACCAACGGACAGCTCCTATGGCTACACCTTC. The full variable domain, rest sourced from reference TRBV18 and TRBJ1-2, is NAGVMQNPRHLVRRRGQEARLRCSPMKGHSHVYWYRQLPEEGLKFMVYLQKENIIDESGMPKERFSAEFPKEGPSILRIQQVVRGDSAAYFCASSPTDSSYGYTFGSGTRLTVV.

The rearrangement joins TRBV11-1 to TRBJ2-1, with 10 bases lining up with TRBD2. Trimming cost V 5 bases and J 9 bases; bases outside gene matches: 13. Germline V CDR1 and CDR2: SGHAT, FQDESV (reference sequence). CDR3 size: 16 residues. Here the CDR3 DNA reads TGTGCCAGCAGCCCACAAGCGGGAGGGTATTCGAGTGAGCAGTTCTTC. Residues: CASSPQAGGYSSEQFF.

J is TRBJ2-5 and V is TRBV7-9, with D perhaps TRBD1 (7 bases). Deletions cut 1 base from V and 5 bases from J, with 11 bases between. Germline V gives CDR1 SEHNR, CDR2 FQNEAQ (reference sequence). The CDR3 is 14 residues long. DNA of the CDR3: TGTGCCAGCAGCTTAGAGGCAGGGGGGGAGACCCAGTACTTC. It encodes CASSLEAGGETQYF. The variable domain in full, completed from reference TRBV7-9 and TRBJ2-5, reads DTGVSQNPRHKITKRGQNVTFRCDPISEHNRLYWYRQTLGQGPEFLTYFQNEAQLEKSRLLSDRFSAERPKGSFSTLEIQRTEQGDSAMYLCASSLEAGGETQYFGPGTRLLVL.

The genes are TRBV2 and TRBJ1-6; 7 positions match TRBD1. After removal of 0 bases from V and 10 bases from J, the junction contained 9 bases not matched to a gene. The CDR3 has 16 amino acids. Germline values: CDR1 SNHLY, CDR2 FYNNEI. The CDR3 region is CASSEARGGAGSPLHF. CDR3 in DNA: TGTGCCAGCAGTGAAGCGCGAGGGGGCGCAGGGTCACCCCTCCACTTT. The full variable domain, with the rest looked up from reference TRBV2 and TRBJ1-6, is EPEVTQTPSHQVTQMGQEVILRCVPISNHLYFYWYRQILGQKVEFLVSFYNNEISEKSEIFDDQFSVERPDGSNFTLKIRSTKLEDSAMYFCASSEARGGAGSPLHFGNGTRLTVT.

The chain combines TRBV11-3 with TRBJ2-5; 9 bases line up with TRBD1. This CDR3 spans 14 amino acids. The V gene end was trimmed by 3 bases and the J gene end by 1 base; junction bases not matched to a gene: 0. The germline gives CDR1 SGHNT, CDR2 YENEEA. For the CDR3, the DNA is TGTGCCAGCAGCTTGGGACAGGGCCAAGAGACCCAGTACTTC. Protein: CASSLGQGQETQYF.

V is TRBV15 and J is TRBJ2-7; 9 bases align to TRBD2. This CDR3 is built from 15 residues. The ends lost 0 bases at V and 2 bases at J; junction bases unmatched: 2. In germline, CDR1 is LNHNV, CDR2 YYDKDF (reference sequence). This chain's CDR3 is CATSRDLAGTYEQYF. CDR3 in DNA: TGTGCCACCAGCAGAGATCTAGCGGGAACCTACGAGCAGTACTTC.

J is TRBJ2-3 and V is TRBV11-3; 12 nucleotides match TRBD2. CDR3 length equals 17 residues. J gave up 4 bases and V 3 bases, and 8 bases lay outside the gene matches. Germline-derived CDR1 and CDR2 are SGHNT and YENEEA. Here the CDR3 reads CASSLGSTSGSADTQYF. The CDR3 nucleotides read TGTGCCAGCAGCTTGGGGTCGACTAGCGGGAGCGCAGATACGCAGTATTTT.

V gene TRBV5-3 combines with J gene TRBJ2-7; 7 bases map to TRBD2. TRBV5-3 has ORF status, its function being uncertain. The CDR3 consists of 16 residues. Trimming took 4 bases from V and 7 from J; bases not matched to a gene: 17. CDR3 in amino acids: CARSPHLRAGVDEQYF. Here the CDR3 DNA reads TGTGCCAGAAGCCCCCACCTTAGGGCGGGAGTAGATGAGCAGTACTTC.

V and J are TRBV14 and TRBJ1-1; TRBD1 matches at 8 bases. This CDR3 is built from 15 residues. CDR1 is SGHDN and CDR2 is FVKESK in the germline V gene. With 0 bases clipped from V and 4 bases from J, the junction kept 4 bases outside the gene matches. CDR3 sequence reads: CASSQEAGGGTEAFF. The CDR3 DNA reads TGTGCCAGCAGCCAAGAGGCAGGGGGCGGCACTGAAGCTTTCTTT. Based on the CDR3 plus reference TRBV14 and TRBJ1-1, the full variable domain is EAGVTQFPSHSVIEKGQTVTLRCDPISGHDNLYWYRRVMGKEIKFLLHFVKESKQDESGMPNNRFLAERTGGTYSTLKVQPAELEDSGVYFCASSQEAGGGTEAFFGQGTRLTVV.

The chain employs TRBV5-1 and TRBJ1-4; maybe TRBD1 (6 bases). The V gene's germline CDR1 is SGHRS and CDR2 YFSETQ. V was cut by 5 bases and J by 6 bases, with 20 bases left in between. This CDR3 has 16 amino acids. This chain's CDR3 is CASSLKGDLGDEKLFF. CDR3 nucleotide sequence: TGCGCCAGCAGTCTAAAGGGGGACCTTGGGGATGAAAAACTGTTTTTT.

The CDR3 spells CASSLAGSYNEQFF. CDR3 DNA sequence: TGTGCCAGCAGCCTAGCGGGGTCCTACAATGAGCAGTTCTTC. V and J are TRBV11-2 and TRBJ2-1; 9 nucleotides align to TRBD2. The CDR3 spans 14 residues. V was pared by 5 bases and J by 1 base, with 0 bases of the junction left unmatched. Germline assignment: CDR1 SGHAT and CDR2 FQNNGV.

The V call is TRBV6-1, the J call TRBJ1-1; D is possibly TRBD1 (5 bases). Trimming removed 5 bases at V and 8 bases at J, with 15 bases between. The CDR3 extends over 13 amino acids. Germline V gene lookup returns CDR1 MNHNS and CDR2 SASEGT. CDR3 nucleotide sequence: TGTGCCAGCAGTCTGAACCAGGGAACGGAAGCTTTCTTT. Encoded protein: CASSLNQGTEAFF.

V and J are TRBV19 and TRBJ2-7, with D perhaps matching TRBD2 (5 bases). Trimming left V 5 bases short and J 6 bases short, with 11 bases between. CDR3 length: 12 residues. CDR1 and CDR2 (germline): LNHDA, SQIVND (reference sequence). CDR3 nucleotide sequence: TGTGCCAGTAGTCCTTCGGGGTCCGAGCAGTACTTC. Amino acid sequence: CASSPSGSEQYF.

This sequence joins TRBV23-1 and TRBJ2-1; 7 bases map to TRBD2. TRBV23-1 has ORF status, its function being uncertain. Trimming cost V 3 bases and J 3 bases; bases outside gene matches: 5. The CDR3 has 15 amino acids. The CDR3 reads CASSQSGEGYNEQFF. The CDR3 DNA sequence: TGCGCCAGCAGTCAGAGCGGGGAAGGCTACAATGAGCAGTTCTTC.

The rearrangement joins TRBV29-1 to TRBJ2-1, with a possible D match to TRBD2 (6 bases). This CDR3 spans 12 amino acids. Germline V gene lookup returns CDR1 SQVTM and CDR2 ANQGSEA. The CDR3 spells CHIRGNYNEQFF. CDR3 DNA: TGCCATATCCGGGGGAATTACAATGAGCAGTTCTTC.

Here the CDR3 reads CASSLGTGGTTEAFF. CDR3 nucleotides: TGTGCCAGCAGCTTAGGGACAGGGGGGACCACTGAAGCTTTCTTT. The rearrangement joins TRBV7-3 to TRBJ1-1, with 11 nucleotides matching TRBD1. The V segment lost 2 bases and the J segment 4 bases; nucleotides outside the gene matches: 3. Germline values: CDR1 SGHTA, CDR2 FQGTGA. This CDR3 has 15 amino acids.